The next 7 T cell receptor beta chains were all read from a single sample in a study of blood T cell repertoires in COVID-19 (dated by TCRdb to the early 2020s). Libraries were constructed by the immunoSEQ multiplex PCR assay. In TCRdb, the immuneACCESS table is reduced to in-frame sequences with V and J assigned. These tables do not hold every clone; where another copy was compared, an unresolved V gene accounts for under half, and the others remain unexplained. The sample table contains about 84,000 clones; only one count was recorded for roughly 77% of them. The ten top clones hold less than 7.5% of the sample. The sequencing input was peripheral blood. The source is a middle-aged man with active or convalescent COVID-19.

The V and J genes are TRBV5-6 and TRBJ2-4, with 8 bases fitting TRBD1. Germline CDR1 SGHDT, CDR2 YYEEEE. With 2 bases clipped from V and 1 base from J, the junction kept 2 bases outside the gene matches. The CDR3 is made up of 15 amino acids. CDR3 region: CASSFGTGAKNIQYF. Here the CDR3 DNA reads TGTGCCAGCAGCTTTGGGACAGGCGCCAAAAACATTCAGTACTTC.

This clone was picked up a small number of times. V gene TRBV25-1 combines with J gene TRBJ1-1, with D possibly TRBD1 on 6 matching bases. Germline V lookup: CDR1 MGHDK, CDR2 SYGVNS. There are 17 residues in the CDR3. The germline V and J ends were trimmed by 6 bases and 1 base, with 21 bases remaining between them. CDR3 protein: CASRPPGGIKGNTEAFF. Written as DNA, the CDR3 is TGTGCCAGCAGGCCCCCGGGGGGCATCAAGGGGAACACTGAAGCTTTCTTT. Full variable domain (missing parts from reference TRBV25-1 and TRBJ1-1): EADIYQTPRYLVIGTGKKITLECSQTMGHDKMYWYQQDPGMELHLIHYSYGVNSTEKGDLSSESTVSRIRTEHFPLTLESARPSHTSQYLCASRPPGGIKGNTEAFFGQGTRLTVV.

This rearrangement joins TRBV5-1 to TRBJ1-1; TRBD1 aligns across 12 bases. The CDR3 extends over 14 amino acids. V lost 4 bases to trimming and J lost 4 bases; unmatched junction nucleotides: 2. CDR1 and CDR2 (germline): SGHRS, YFSETQ. In DNA form, the CDR3 reads TGCGCCAGCAGCATGGGACAGGGGGCCACTGAAGCTTTCTTT. Encoded protein: CASSMGQGATEAFF. Filled out from reference TRBV5-1 and TRBJ1-1, the complete variable domain reads KAGVTQTPRYLIKTRGQQVTLSCSPISGHRSVSWYQQTPGQGLQFLFEYFSETQRNKGNFPGRFSGRQFSNSRSEMNVSTLELGDSALYLCASSMGQGATEAFFGQGTRLTVV.

The V call is TRBV24-1, the J call TRBJ2-3; a weak D match, TRBD2 (5 bases). This CDR3 region has 14 residues. CDR1 is KGHDR, CDR2 SFDVKD, per germline. V gave up 7 bases and J gave up 1 base, with 11 bases separating them. CDR3 bases: TGTGCCACCAGGGGCCCAGCGGGCACAGATACGCAGTATTTT. Its translation is CATRGPAGTDTQYF.

This clone was found once. The chain recombines TRBV13 with TRBJ2-5; 10 positions agree with TRBD1. Germline V gives CDR1 PRHDT, CDR2 FYEKMQ (reference sequence). V lost 8 bases and J lost 1; bases outside the gene matches: 4. CDR3 length equals 14 residues. CDR3 sequence (DNA): TGTGCCAGCGGCCGGGACAGGGGCCAAGAGACCCAGTACTTC. This sequence encodes CASGRDRGQETQYF. The variable domain in full, with the rest retrieved from reference TRBV13 and TRBJ2-5, is AAGVIQSPRHLIKEKRETATLKCYPIPRHDTVYWYQQGPGQDPQFLISFYEKMQSDKGSIPDRFSAQQFSDYHSELNMSSLELGDSALYFCASGRDRGQETQYFGPGTRLLVL.

The rearrangement uses TRBV7-3 and TRBJ2-3; D unclear. V was cut by 5 bases and J by 2 bases, with 14 bases left in between. The CDR3 has 15 amino acids. The germline V gene has CDR1 SGHTA and CDR2 FQGTGA. DNA for the CDR3: TGTGCCAGCAGCATCCAGGATGCCCCCACAGATACGCAGTATTTT. Translation gives CASSIQDAPTDTQYF.

V usage is TRBV11-3 and J usage is TRBJ1-1; maybe TRBD1 (5 bases). Germline CDR1 and CDR2: SGHNT and YENEEA. V was shortened by 11 bases and J by 4 bases, with 14 bases between the two germline ends. The CDR3 spans 12 residues. The CDR3 sequence: CASSGGGTEAFF. In nucleotides, the CDR3 is TGTGCCTCCTCGGGCGGGGGCACTGAAGCTTTCTTT. Looking up the rest from reference TRBV11-3 and TRBJ1-1 gives the full variable domain: EAGVVQSPRYKIIEKKQPVAFWCNPISGHNTLYWYLQNLGQGPELLIRYENEEAVDDSQLPKDRFSAERLKGVDSTLKIQPAELGDSAVYLCASSGGGTEAFFGQGTRLTVV.